The TCR beta chain under discussion was sequenced for a study of neurological immune-mediated disorders. This clonotype rates as medium-sized (0.01 to 0.1%). This CDR3 is 14 amino acids long. Trimming left V 4 bases short and J 2 bases short, with 12 bases between. CDR1 and CDR2 (germline): SGHVS, FQNEAQ. TCRdb ran MiXCR on the 5' RACE reads and lists one entry per CDR3 protein. The table has about 18,000 distinct CDR3 sequences, 12% to 15% seen once. The chain links TRBV7-8 to TRBJ2-7; the D gene is possibly TRBD1 (5 bases). Sequenced: CD4+ T cells from blood. The TCR sequence derives from a woman aged 55 to 70 with HTLV-1-associated myelopathy (HAM/TSP). The CDR3 loop is CASSSTERAYEQYF. Written as DNA, the CDR3 is TGTGCCAGCAGCTCGACAGAAAGAGCCTACGAGCAGTACTTC. The entire variable domain, with the rest obtained from reference TRBV7-8 and TRBJ2-7, is as follows: GAGVSQSPRYKVAKRGQDVALRCDPISGHVSLFWYQQALGQGPEFLTYFQNEAQLDKSGLPSDRFFAERPEGSVSTLKIQRTQQEDSAVYLCASSSTERAYEQYFGPGTRLTVT.